This TCR beta chain was recovered during a study of OX40 agonist ivuxolimab in advanced cancers. Study information: Patients in dose escalation had liver, melanoma, kidney or head and neck cancers. Partial responses occurred in three patients (one hepatocellular carcinoma, two cutaneous melanoma).

Germline V CDR1 and CDR2: SGHAT, FQNNGV. Between the trimmed V and J ends, which lost 5 bases and 8 bases, there was a span of 12 bases. CDR3 length: 12 residues. This clone was detected only a few times. Using immunoSEQ multiplex PCR, the repertoire was profiled, and TCRdb retains in-frame clones only, with some absent. The sample carries tens of thousands of clones, about 85% recorded once. This receptor was obtained from an adult with an advanced solid tumor such as melanoma, head and neck, liver or kidney cancer. The sequencing here drew on CD4+ or CD8+ T cells sorted from blood, taken in a trial of the OX40 agonist ivuxolimab. The chain uses TRBV11-2 and TRBJ1-2; D call uncertain. The CDR3 loop is CASSEGWYGYTF. The CDR3 coding sequence is TGTGCCAGCAGCGAGGGATGGTACGGCTACACCTTC.